Below are 8 T cell receptor beta chains sequenced from a single sample in a study of early stage breast cancer tumors. Measured with immunoSEQ multiplex PCR; TCRdb has only the in-frame clones, and not every one. Of tens of thousands of clones in the sample, around two thirds were seen once. Sequenced material: blood. The origin of the receptors is a person aged 50-59 years with breast cancer.

CDR3 DNA sequence: TGTGCCAGCACCCCAGGGGCGATTGATGTCACTGAAGCTTTCTTT. Amino acids: CASTPGAIDVTEAFF. The chain carries TRBV7-2 and TRBJ1-1, with D possibly matching TRBD1 (6 bases). Germline CDR1 is SGHTA and CDR2 is FQGNSA. The CDR3 extends over 15 amino acids. Trimming cost V 7 bases and J 4 bases, with 19 bases left between them.

The V gene is TRBV5-1, the J gene TRBJ2-5, with 12 bases fitting TRBD2. Germline V lookup: CDR1 SGHRS, CDR2 YFSETQ. V gave up 4 bases and J gave up 5 bases; unmatched junction bases: 6. The CDR3 runs to 15 residues. The CDR3 DNA reads TGCGCCAGCAGCACAGGGACTAGCGGGTGGGAGACCCAGTACTTC. Its protein is CASSTGTSGWETQYF.

J is TRBJ1-2 and V is TRBV6-6, with 11 bases aligning to TRBD1. The CDR3 totals 14 residues. Per germline, CDR1 MNHNY and CDR2 SVGAGI (reference sequence). The ends lost 6 bases at V and 5 bases at J; junction bases unmatched: 5. The CDR3: CASRVGTGGYGYTF. Written as DNA, the CDR3 is TGTGCCAGCAGAGTAGGGACAGGGGGTTATGGCTACACCTTC.

V and J are TRBV28 and TRBJ2-7; TRBD1 is a possible D gene (6 bases). Germline V lookup: CDR1 MDHEN, CDR2 SYDVKM. The CDR3 extends over 14 amino acids. The V and J ends lost 4 bases and 7 bases respectively, with 17 bases between them. The CDR3 loop is CASSSSGHLTEQYV. Written as DNA, the CDR3 is TGTGCCAGCAGTTCCTCGGGACACCTCACAGAGCAGTACGTC.

This clone is a singleton in its sample. J is TRBJ1-6 and V is TRBV5-5; D is undetermined. The germline V gene encodes CDR1 SGHKS and CDR2 YYEKEE (reference sequence). V was cut by 4 bases and J by 10 bases, with 15 bases left in between. The CDR3 covers 14 residues. The chain's CDR3 is CASSVDFGRSPLHF. The CDR3 DNA reads TGTGCCAGCAGCGTGGATTTTGGGAGATCACCCCTCCACTTT.

This clone was counted only a few times. The chain employs TRBV16 and TRBJ2-7; a weak D match, TRBD2 (5 bases). The germline gives CDR1 KGHSY, CDR2 FQNENV. V lost 3 bases and J 2 bases, leaving 8 bases between the germline ends. The CDR3 is 13 amino acids. The CDR3 DNA sequence: TGTGCCAGCAGCCACGGACTCGCCTACGAGCAGTACTTC. It codes for CASSHGLAYEQYF.

This clone was recorded only once. The rearrangement uses TRBV5-4 and TRBJ2-7, with TRBD1 identical over 9 bases. The CDR3 is 15 residues long. Trimming removed 4 bases from V and 5 bases from J; junction bases left unmatched: 10. Germline V gene sequence: CDR1 SGHNT, CDR2 YYREEE (reference sequence). The CDR3 protein is CASSQGGTGFDEQYF. DNA for the CDR3: TGTGCCAGCAGCCAAGGTGGGACAGGGTTCGACGAGCAGTACTTC.

As for this clone: An end of the junction does not agree with germline; a read error may underlie this. The chain links TRBV7-7 to TRBJ2-5; no reliable D call. CDR3 length: 12 residues. The V gene's germline CDR1 is SSHAT and CDR2 FNYEAQ (reference sequence). In DNA, the CDR3 is TGTGCTAGCACGGGTCCAGACGGGACCCAGTACTTC. The encoded protein is CASTGPDGTQYF. The full variable domain, completed using reference TRBV7-7 and TRBJ2-5, is GAGVSQSPRYKVTKRGQDVTLRCDPISSHATLYWYQQALGQGPEFLTYFNYEAQPDKSGLPSDRFSAERPEGSISTLTIQRTEQRDSAMYRCASTGPDGTQYFGPGTRLLVL.